The 9 T cell receptor beta chains below come from one sample, sequenced in a study of T cells in Graves' hyperthyroidism and ophthalmopathy (dated by TCRdb to between 2018 and 2021). Preparation of the library involved multiplex PCR. Reads for this sample came from an Illumina HiSeq 2000. The TCR beta CDR3 regions were amplified from the RNA transcripts. A first-round RT-PCR of the TCR CDR3 used the HTBI primer set with the Qiagen OneStep RT-PCR kit. TCRdb reran the public reads through fastp at Q25 and MiXCR, keeping productive beta chains. Rows merge per CDR3 protein into single entries with the most common DNA and genes. The sample data list around 660,000 distinct CDR3 sequences, and about 45% of these were observed just once. Roughly 7.2% of the sample goes to the ten largest clones. Sequencing was done on a sample of peripheral blood or thyroid tissue (not recorded which). These receptors were taken from an adult man with Graves' disease, either hyperthyroidism or ophthalmopathy (not recorded which).

There are many counts of this clonotype. The chain joins TRBV29-1 to TRBJ2-7, with 7 positions matching TRBD1. The V gene's germline CDR1 is SQVTM and CDR2 ANQGSEA. The trim removed 6 bases at V and 4 bases at J, leaving 9 bases unmatched. The CDR3 has 13 amino acids. CDR3 in DNA: TGCAGCGTGGGCCTGAGACAGGGTTACGAGCAGTACTTC. It translates to CSVGLRQGYEQYF.

As for this clonotype: Since the CDR3 does not end with the conserved phenylalanine or tryptophan, this likely comes from a read error. The limits of the CDR3 on the DNA are not certain, so only TCRdb's listed CDR3 is given. CDR3 amino acids: CASSLYGRGLV. The J gene is TRBJ1-4, the V gene TRBV12-3 or TRBV12-4. Counting both end residues, the CDR3 totals 11 amino acids.

In the case of this clonotype: This may stem from a read error, because a much larger clone lies one nucleotide away. This chain connects TRBV2 to TRBJ1-4; the D is unclear. Germline V gene sequence: CDR1 SNHLY, CDR2 FYNNEI. Between the trimmed V and J ends, which lost 4 bases and 0 bases, there was a span of 9 bases. The CDR3 runs to 15 residues. The CDR3 DNA is TGTGCCAGCAGTGCGCCCAAAACAACTAATGAAAAACTGTTTTTT. Encoded protein: CASSAPKTTNEKLFF.

This sequence joins TRBV10-2 and TRBJ1-2, with D perhaps TRBD1 (6 bases). Germline V gives CDR1 WSHSY, CDR2 SAAADI. V was shortened by 2 bases and J by 5 bases, with 9 bases between the two germline ends. The CDR3 is made up of 13 amino acids. The CDR3 DNA is TGCGCCAGCAGTGAGACAACAGGGTATGGCTACACCTTC. Protein sequence: CASSETTGYGYTF.

The CDR3 sequence: CASSEEGTGRSYEQYF. The CDR3 DNA reads TGTGCCAGCAGTGAAGAGGGGACAGGGAGAAGCTACGAGCAGTACTTC. The rearrangement links TRBV2 to TRBJ2-7; 9 bases align to TRBD1. From germline, CDR1 is SNHLY and CDR2 FYNNEI. The V and J ends lost 1 base and 3 bases, in that order; junction bases with no gene match: 7. The CDR3 is 16 amino acids.

This clonotype was seen a single time. The rearrangement uses TRBV2 and TRBJ2-2; the D is unclear. Germline V lookup: CDR1 SNHLY, CDR2 FYNNEI. Between the trimmed V and J ends, which lost 7 bases and 8 bases, there was a span of 11 bases. The CDR3 loop spans 12 amino acids. CDR3 amino acids: CASTHNGGELFF. The CDR3 DNA reads as TGTGCCAGCACCCATAACGGTGGGGAGCTGTTTTTT.

The table lists this clonotype with a few counts. The V gene is TRBV12-3 or TRBV12-4, the J gene TRBJ1-1, with a tentative D call TRBD1 (5 bases). The length of the CDR3 is 13 residues. V dropped 7 bases and J dropped 1 base, with 10 bases sitting between them. Here the CDR3 reads CASTYRKNTEAFF. Here the CDR3 DNA reads TGTGCCAGCACCTACAGGAAGAACACTGAAGCTTTCTTT.

This clonotype was counted many times. V is TRBV7-2 and J is TRBJ2-7, with a tentative D call TRBD2 (5 bases). The CDR3 runs to 15 residues. The ends were cut back, 1 base at V and 3 bases at J, with 13 bases in the middle. The germline V gene encodes CDR1 SGHTA and CDR2 FQGNSA. The CDR3 loop is CASSLVLAGGYEQYF. The CDR3, as DNA: TGTGCCAGCAGCTTAGTTCTGGCTGGAGGCTACGAGCAGTACTTC.

The chain links TRBV2 to TRBJ2-7; D ambiguous. CDR3 size: 11 residues. Germline assignment: CDR1 SNHLY and CDR2 FYNNEI. The ends were cut back, 6 bases at V and 7 bases at J, with 10 bases in the middle. This CDR3 reads CASRLAGEQYF. As DNA, the CDR3 is TGTGCCAGCAGGTTAGCCGGGGAGCAGTACTTC. The full variable domain, its missing parts supplied by reference TRBV2 and TRBJ2-7, is EPEVTQTPSHQVTQMGQEVILRCVPISNHLYFYWYRQILGQKVEFLVSFYNNEISEKSEIFDDQFSVERPDGSNFTLKIRSTKLEDSAMYFCASRLAGEQYFGPGTRLTVT.